This TCR beta chain is from a study of T-cell reconstitution after alpha-beta-depleted transplantation in children. Overall study results and limits: By one year post-transplant, T-cell counts and diversity largely arose from T cells that were newly produced. In patients about two months after transplant, alpha-beta T cells reportedly arose from several hundred expanded graft clones. There were some patients whose high TCRbeta diversity at day 60 came from surviving recipient T cells and thymic progenitors.

As regards this clonotype: Antigen: not known. At one end, the junction sequence differs from germline, possibly due to a read error.

The CDR3 is made up of 10 amino acids. Looked up from germline, CDR1 is DFQATT and CDR2 is SNEGSKA (reference sequence). As it was prepared, the TCRbeta library received unique molecular identifiers. Via MiXCR, TCRdb re-called the PCR reads, giving one row per CDR3 protein. The data contain 670,000 or so distinct CDR3 sequences, about an eighth of them singletons. The chain combines TRBV20-1 with TRBJ2-7; TRBD2 is a possible D gene (5 bases). This TCR was sampled from a girl aged 2-9 years with congenital amegakaryocytic thrombocytopenia, due to receive a stem cell transplant. Sequences were derived from PBMCs, sampled before TCRalphabeta/CD19-depleted stem cell transplant. CDR3 amino acids: CCARGYEQYF. Written as DNA, the CDR3 is TGCTGTGCTAGAGGGTACGAGCAGTACTTC.